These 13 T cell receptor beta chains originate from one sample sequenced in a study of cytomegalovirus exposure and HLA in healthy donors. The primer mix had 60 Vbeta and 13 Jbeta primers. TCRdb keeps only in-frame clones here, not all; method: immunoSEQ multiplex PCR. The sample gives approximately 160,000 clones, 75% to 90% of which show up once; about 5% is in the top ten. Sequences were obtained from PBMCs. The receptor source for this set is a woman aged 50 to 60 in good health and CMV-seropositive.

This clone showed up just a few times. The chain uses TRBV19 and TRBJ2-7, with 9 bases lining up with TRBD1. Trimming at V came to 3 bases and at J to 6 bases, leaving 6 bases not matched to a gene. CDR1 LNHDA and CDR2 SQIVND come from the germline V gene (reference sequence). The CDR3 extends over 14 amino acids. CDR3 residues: CASSIHDRGSEQYF. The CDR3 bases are TGTGCCAGTAGTATCCACGACAGGGGGTCCGAGCAGTACTTC.

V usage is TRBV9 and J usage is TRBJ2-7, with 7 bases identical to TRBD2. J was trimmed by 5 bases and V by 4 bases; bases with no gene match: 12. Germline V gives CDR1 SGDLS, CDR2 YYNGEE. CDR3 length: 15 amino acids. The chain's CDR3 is CASSRSGGRGDEQYF. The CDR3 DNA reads TGTGCCAGCAGCCGCAGTGGGGGGAGGGGCGACGAGCAGTACTTC.

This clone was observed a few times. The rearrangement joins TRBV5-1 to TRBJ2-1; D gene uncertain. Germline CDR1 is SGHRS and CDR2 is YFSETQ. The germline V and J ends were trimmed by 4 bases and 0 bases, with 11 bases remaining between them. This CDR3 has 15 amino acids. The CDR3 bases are TGCGCCAGCAGCCTTCCATGGAGCTCCTACAATGAGCAGTTCTTC. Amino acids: CASSLPWSSYNEQFF.

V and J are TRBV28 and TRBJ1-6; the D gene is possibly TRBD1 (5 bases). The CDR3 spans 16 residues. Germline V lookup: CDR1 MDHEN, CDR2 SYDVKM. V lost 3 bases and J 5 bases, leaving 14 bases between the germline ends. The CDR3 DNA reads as TGTGCCAGCAGTTTTCCGGGGGAAGCAAATAATTCACCCCTCCACTTT. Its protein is CASSFPGEANNSPLHF.

The CDR3 region has the DNA TGTGCCAGCAGCCCTAGCGGGGGGGCAGAGACCCAGTACTTC. Its translation: CASSPSGGAETQYF. This rearrangement joins TRBV7-6 to TRBJ2-5, with 12 bases identical to TRBD2. The germline V gene encodes CDR1 SGHVS and CDR2 FNYEAQ. CDR3 length: 14 amino acids. V was pared by 5 bases and J by 4 bases, with 2 bases of the junction left unmatched.

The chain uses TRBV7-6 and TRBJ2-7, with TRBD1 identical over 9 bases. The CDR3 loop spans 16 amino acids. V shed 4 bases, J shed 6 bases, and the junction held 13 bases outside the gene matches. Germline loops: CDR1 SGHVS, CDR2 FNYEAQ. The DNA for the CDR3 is TGTGCCAGCAGCTCCGGATCCCCGGACAGGGGTCTCGAGCAGTACTTC. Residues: CASSSGSPDRGLEQYF.

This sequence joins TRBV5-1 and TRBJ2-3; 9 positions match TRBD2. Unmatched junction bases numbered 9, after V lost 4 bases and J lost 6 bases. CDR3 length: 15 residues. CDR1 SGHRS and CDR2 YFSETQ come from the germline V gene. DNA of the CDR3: TGCGCCAGCAGCACCGGACTAGCGAGAGAGGATACGCAGTATTTT. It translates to CASSTGLAREDTQYF.

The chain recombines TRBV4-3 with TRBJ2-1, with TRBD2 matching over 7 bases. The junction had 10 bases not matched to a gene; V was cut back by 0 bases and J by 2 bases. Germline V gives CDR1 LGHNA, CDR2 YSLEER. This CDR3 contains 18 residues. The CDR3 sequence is CASSQEVGGGHPYNEQFF. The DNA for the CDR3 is TGCGCCAGCAGCCAAGAGGTGGGGGGAGGGCATCCCTACAATGAGCAGTTCTTC.

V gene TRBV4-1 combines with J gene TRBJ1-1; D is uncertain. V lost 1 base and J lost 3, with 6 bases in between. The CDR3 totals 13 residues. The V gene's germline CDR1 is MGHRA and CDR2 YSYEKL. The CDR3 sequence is CASSQGVDTEAFF. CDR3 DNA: TGCGCCAGCAGCCAAGGCGTAGACACTGAAGCTTTCTTT.

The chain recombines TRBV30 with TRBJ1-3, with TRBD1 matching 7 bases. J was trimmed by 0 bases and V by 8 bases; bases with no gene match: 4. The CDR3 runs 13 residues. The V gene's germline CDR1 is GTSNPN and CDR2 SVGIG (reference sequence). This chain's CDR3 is CAGDRSSGNTIYF. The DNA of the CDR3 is TGTGCCGGGGACAGAAGCTCTGGAAACACCATATATTTT.

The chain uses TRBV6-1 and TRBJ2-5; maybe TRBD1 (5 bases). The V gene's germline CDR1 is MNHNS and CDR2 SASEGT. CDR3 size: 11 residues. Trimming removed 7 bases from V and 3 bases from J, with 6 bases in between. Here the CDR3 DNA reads TGTGCCAGCAAACAGGAAGAGACCCAGTACTTC. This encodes CASKQEETQYF.

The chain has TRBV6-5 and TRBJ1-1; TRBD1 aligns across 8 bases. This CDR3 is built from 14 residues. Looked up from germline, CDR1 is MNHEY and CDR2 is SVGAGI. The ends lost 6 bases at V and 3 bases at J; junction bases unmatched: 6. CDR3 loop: CASRRQGFDTEAFF. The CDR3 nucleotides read TGTGCCAGCAGGCGACAGGGGTTTGACACTGAAGCTTTCTTT.

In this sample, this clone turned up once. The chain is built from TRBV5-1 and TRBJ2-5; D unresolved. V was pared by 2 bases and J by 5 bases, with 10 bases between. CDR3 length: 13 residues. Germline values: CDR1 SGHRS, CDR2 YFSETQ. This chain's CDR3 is CASSFTELETQYF. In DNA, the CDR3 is TGCGCCAGCAGCTTCACAGAACTGGAGACCCAGTACTTC.